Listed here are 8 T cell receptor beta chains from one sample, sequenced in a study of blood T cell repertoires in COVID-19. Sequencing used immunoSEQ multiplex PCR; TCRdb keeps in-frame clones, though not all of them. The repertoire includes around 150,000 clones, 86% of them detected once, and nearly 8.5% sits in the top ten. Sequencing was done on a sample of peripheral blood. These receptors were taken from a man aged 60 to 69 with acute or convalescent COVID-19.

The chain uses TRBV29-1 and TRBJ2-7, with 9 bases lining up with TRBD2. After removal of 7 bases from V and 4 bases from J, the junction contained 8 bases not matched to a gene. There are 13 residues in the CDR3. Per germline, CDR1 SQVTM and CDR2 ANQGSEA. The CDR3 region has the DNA TGCAGCGCGACTAGCGGAGATCCTTACGAGCAGTACTTC. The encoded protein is CSATSGDPYEQYF.

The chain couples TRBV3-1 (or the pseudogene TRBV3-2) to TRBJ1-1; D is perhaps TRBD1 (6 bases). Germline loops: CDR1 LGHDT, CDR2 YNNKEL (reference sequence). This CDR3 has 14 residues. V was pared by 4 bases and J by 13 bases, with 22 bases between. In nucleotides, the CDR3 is TGTGCCAGCAGCCCTCAGGGGAAGGGGATTTCGGTTTTCTTT. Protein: CASSPQGKGISVFF.

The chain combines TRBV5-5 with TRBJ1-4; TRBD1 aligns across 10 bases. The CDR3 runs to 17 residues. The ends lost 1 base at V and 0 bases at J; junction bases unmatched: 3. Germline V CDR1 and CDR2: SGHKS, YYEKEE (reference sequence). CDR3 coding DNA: TGTGCCAGCAGCTTGCATGGGACAGGGGCAACTAATGAAAAACTGTTTTTT. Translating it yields CASSLHGTGATNEKLFF.

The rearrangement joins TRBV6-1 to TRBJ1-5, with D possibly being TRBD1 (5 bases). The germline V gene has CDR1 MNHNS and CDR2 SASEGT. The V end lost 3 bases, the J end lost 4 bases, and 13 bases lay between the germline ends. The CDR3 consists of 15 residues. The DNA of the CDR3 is TGTGCCAGCAGTGATTCCCGGGGGTGGAATCAGCCCCAGCATTTT. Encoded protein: CASSDSRGWNQPQHF.

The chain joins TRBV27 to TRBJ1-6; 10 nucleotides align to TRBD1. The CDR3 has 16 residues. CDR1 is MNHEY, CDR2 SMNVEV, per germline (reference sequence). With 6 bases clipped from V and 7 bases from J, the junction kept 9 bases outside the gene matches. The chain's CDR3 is CASRMGTGAENSPLHF. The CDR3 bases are TGTGCCAGCAGGATGGGGACAGGGGCGGAAAATTCACCCCTCCACTTT.

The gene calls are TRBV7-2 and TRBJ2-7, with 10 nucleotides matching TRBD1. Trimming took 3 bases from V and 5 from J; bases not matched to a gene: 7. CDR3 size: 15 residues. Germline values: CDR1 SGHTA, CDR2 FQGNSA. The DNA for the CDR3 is TGTGCCAGCAGCTTGGAACGGGACAGGGGCCACGAGCAGTACTTC. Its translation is CASSLERDRGHEQYF.

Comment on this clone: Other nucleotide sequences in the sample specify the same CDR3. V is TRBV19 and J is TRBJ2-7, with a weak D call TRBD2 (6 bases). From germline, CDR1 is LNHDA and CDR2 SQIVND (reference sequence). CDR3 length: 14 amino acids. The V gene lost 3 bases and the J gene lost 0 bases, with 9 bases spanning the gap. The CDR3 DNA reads TGTGCCAGTAGTATCCGGGGGAGCTCCTACGAGCAGTACTTC. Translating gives CASSIRGSSYEQYF.

The CDR3 DNA sequence: TGTGCCTGGAACCGAAGAGCGAACACTGAAGCTTTCTTT. Its protein product is CAWNRRANTEAFF. V is TRBV30 and J is TRBJ1-1; the D is unclear. This CDR3 comprises 13 residues. From germline, CDR1 is GTSNPN and CDR2 SVGIG (reference sequence). Between the trimmed V and J ends, which lost 4 bases and 1 base, there was a span of 10 bases.